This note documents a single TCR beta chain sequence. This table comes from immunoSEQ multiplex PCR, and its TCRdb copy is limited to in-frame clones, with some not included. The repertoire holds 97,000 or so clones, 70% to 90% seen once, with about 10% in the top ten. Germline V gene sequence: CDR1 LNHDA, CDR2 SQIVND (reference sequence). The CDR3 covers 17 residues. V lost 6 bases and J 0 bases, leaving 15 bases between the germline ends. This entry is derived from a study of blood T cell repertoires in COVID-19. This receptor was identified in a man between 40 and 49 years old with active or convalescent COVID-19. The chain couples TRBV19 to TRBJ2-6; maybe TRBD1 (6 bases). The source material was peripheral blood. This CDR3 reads CASRVDSTHSGANVLTF. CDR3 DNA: TGTGCCAGTAGGGTGGACAGCACCCACTCTGGGGCCAACGTCCTGACTTTC.